The rows below give T cell receptor beta chains drawn from one sample of a study of OX40 agonist ivuxolimab in advanced cancers. Repertoires were generated with immunoSEQ multiplex PCR, while TCRdb's copy carries only in-frame clones and drops some. Of 77,000 or so clones listed, approximately 89% were seen once; the top ten hold roughly 10%. Here the sequenced sample was CD4+ or CD8+ T cells sorted from blood, taken in a trial of the OX40 agonist ivuxolimab. These receptors came from an adult with an advanced solid tumor such as melanoma, head and neck, liver or kidney cancer. Each CDR3 is given with its conserved first and last residue. D genes are given only for firm matches. Part of the rows lack a size; the others show once, few, many or a class for expanded clones.

TRBV5-6	TRBJ2-3	TRBD1	-	CASSLGPGGSTDTQYF	TGTGCCAGCAGCTTGGGGCCAGGGGGAAGCACAGATACGCAGTATTTT
TRBV6-6	TRBJ1-6	-	-	CASRGTGFNSPLHF	TGTGCCAGCAGAGGTACCGGATTTAATTCACCCCTCCACTTT
TRBV9	TRBJ1-6	-	-	CASSVATSDSPLHF	TGTGCCAGCAGCGTAGCTACGTCGGATTCACCCCTCCACTTT
TRBV5-1	TRBJ2-1	TRBD1	-	CASSLEGQTLNEQFF	TGCGCCAGCAGCTTGGAGGGACAGACTCTCAATGAGCAGTTCTTC
TRBV28	TRBJ2-1	TRBD2	once	CASSETSGRSYNEQFF	TGTGCCAGCAGCGAGACTAGCGGGAGATCCTACAATGAGCAGTTCTTC
TRBV6-1	TRBJ1-2	-	-	CASAGGNDYGYTF	TGTGCCAGCGCTGGGGGGAATGACTATGGCTACACCTTC
TRBV9	TRBJ2-5	TRBD2	-	CASSEGLAGMTQETQYF	TGTGCCAGCAGCGAGGGACTAGCGGGGATGACCCAAGAGACCCAGTACTTC
TRBV18	TRBJ2-7	TRBD2	-	CASSPALAGGLGDEQYF	TGTGCCAGCTCACCAGCACTAGCGGGGGGGCTTGGGGACGAGCAGTACTTC
TRBV10-3	TRBJ1-2	TRBD1	-	CAIRSFDRGDYGYTF	TGTGCCATCAGGTCCTTCGACAGGGGCGACTATGGCTACACCTTC
TRBV5-1	TRBJ2-7	TRBD1	-	CASSIIRTGSYEQYF	TGCGCCAGCAGCATTATTCGGACAGGCTCCTACGAGCAGTACTTC
TRBV6-5	TRBJ2-7	TRBD1	-	CASSVGQAIYEQYF	TGTGCCAGCAGTGTCGGACAGGCGATCTACGAGCAGTACTTC
TRBV5-6	TRBJ1-4	-	-	CASSRGGVNEKLFF	TGTGCCAGCAGCCGGGGAGGGGTTAATGAAAAACTGTTTTTT
TRBV28	TRBJ2-4	TRBD2	once	CASSSGGTGKNIQYF	TGTGCCAGCAGTTCCGGGGGGACCGGCAAAAACATTCAGTACTTC
TRBV2	TRBJ2-1	TRBD2	-	CASTPYGGGPGWEQFF	TGTGCCAGCACCCCGTATGGGGGAGGGCCAGGGTGGGAGCAGTTCTTC
TRBV10-3	TRBJ1-2	-	-	CAIGGQSNGYTF	TGTGCCATAGGCGGACAGAGCAATGGCTACACCTTC
TRBV12-5	TRBJ2-7	-	-	CASGLVLGQTRYEQYF	TGTGCTAGTGGTTTGGTACTCGGACAAACGCGCTACGAGCAGTACTTC
TRBV7-2	TRBJ2-7	TRBD2	-	CASSSAGGDDEQYF	TGTGCCAGCAGCTCAGCGGGAGGGGATGACGAGCAGTACTTC
TRBV7-9	TRBJ2-7	-	-	CASSLRGGSGYEQYF	TGTGCCAGCAGCCTCCGAGGGGGTAGCGGGTACGAGCAGTACTTC
TRBV11-3	TRBJ1-2	-	-	CASSLGIEYGYTF	TGTGCCAGCAGCTTAGGGATTGAATATGGCTACACCTTC
TRBV7-9	TRBJ1-1	-	-	CASSSPRSTEAFF	TGTGCCAGCAGCTCCCCCCGGAGCACTGAAGCTTTCTTT
TRBV28	TRBJ2-1	TRBD2	-	CASTELAGGFNEQFF	TGTGCCAGCACAGAACTAGCGGGGGGTTTTAATGAGCAGTTCTTC
TRBV2	TRBJ2-2	TRBD2	-	CASSESRLAGGTGELFF	TGTGCCAGCAGTGAATCAAGACTAGCGGGAGGTACCGGGGAGCTGTTTTTT
TRBV7-9	TRBJ1-5	-	-	CASSLLSNQPQHF	TGTGCCAGCAGCTTACTTAGCAATCAGCCCCAGCATTTT
TRBV28	TRBJ1-6	TRBD1	-	CASSIPQGLNSPLHF	TGTGCCAGCAGTATACCACAGGGGCTTAATTCACCCCTCCACTTT
TRBV5-1	TRBJ1-4	TRBD1	-	CASSLGDRTEKLFF	TGCGCCAGCAGCTTGGGGGACAGGACTGAAAAACTGTTTTTT
TRBV5-1	TRBJ1-2	TRBD1	-	CASSLGQGTYGYTF	TGCGCCAGCAGCTTGGGACAGGGGACCTATGGCTACACCTTC
TRBV2	TRBJ2-3	TRBD2	few	CASSSGGATDTQYF	TGTGCCAGCTCTAGCGGGGGGGCAACAGATACGCAGTATTTT
TRBV11-2	TRBJ2-5	TRBD2	-	CASSLDSGSGETQYF	TGTGCCAGCAGCTTAGATAGCGGGAGTGGGGAGACCCAGTACTTC
TRBV19	TRBJ2-7	-	-	CASSIVREQYF	TGTGCCAGTAGTATAGTCCGGGAGCAGTACTTC
TRBV15	TRBJ2-5	-	-	CATSSGETQYF	TGTGCCACCAGCAGTGGGGAGACCCAGTACTTC
TRBV5-1	TRBJ2-5	TRBD1	-	CASSPGTGQETQYF	TGCGCCAGCAGCCCTGGGACAGGTCAAGAGACCCAGTACTTC
TRBV29-1	TRBJ2-1	TRBD2	-	CSVAGGESDEQFF	TGCAGCGTTGCCGGGGGGGAAAGTGATGAGCAGTTCTTC
TRBV28	TRBJ2-7	-	-	CASSLSRTGRGLTYEQYF	TGTGCCAGCAGTTTATCCCGTACGGGCAGGGGATTGACCTACGAGCAGTACTTC
TRBV4-2	TRBJ2-1	TRBD2	-	CASSQAVAAGGGYNEQFF	TGTGCCAGCAGCCAAGCGGTGGCCGCGGGAGGTGGGTACAATGAGCAGTTCTTC
TRBV25-1	TRBJ2-3	TRBD2	-	CASSLAGVTQYF	TGTGCCAGCAGTCTAGCGGGAGTTACGCAGTATTTT
TRBV28	TRBJ2-1	TRBD1	once	CASSLWPDRDNEQFF	TGTGCCAGCAGTTTATGGCCGGACAGGGACAATGAGCAGTTCTTC
TRBV6-6	TRBJ2-1	TRBD2	-	CASSRGSANEQFF	TGTGCCAGCAGCCGCGGGAGCGCCAATGAGCAGTTCTTC
TRBV2	TRBJ2-2	TRBD1	-	CASRGTGGTGELFF	TGTGCCAGCAGGGGAACAGGGGGGACCGGGGAGCTGTTTTTT
TRBV14	TRBJ2-5	-	once	CASSQGGASQYF	TGTGCCAGCAGCCAAGGGGGAGCGTCCCAGTACTTC
TRBV5-1	TRBJ2-7	TRBD1	-	CASSLGTGFYEQYF	TGCGCCAGCAGCTTAGGGACAGGCTTCTACGAGCAGTACTTC
TRBV6-6	TRBJ1-5	TRBD1	-	CASRRQGGQPQHF	TGTGCCAGCAGGCGACAGGGCGGCCAGCCCCAGCATTTT
TRBV6-1	TRBJ2-7	TRBD2	-	CASSFLGREWEQYF	TGTGCCAGCAGTTTCCTCGGGAGGGAGTGGGAGCAGTACTTC
TRBV5-1	TRBJ1-2	-	-	CASSLKGSYGYTF	TGCGCCAGCAGCTTAAAAGGGAGTTATGGCTACACCTTC
TRBV6-5	TRBJ2-4	-	-	CAIQVWYLAKNIQYF	TGTGCCATCCAAGTCTGGTACCTAGCCAAAAACATTCAGTACTTC
TRBV19	TRBJ1-2	-	-	CASRELALGGADYGYTF	TGTGCCAGTAGAGAGTTAGCCCTCGGGGGCGCAGACTATGGCTACACCTTC
TRBV11-2	TRBJ1-4	-	-	CASSPSGGSNEKLFF	TGTGCCAGCAGCCCTTCGGGGGGCTCTAATGAAAAACTGTTTTTT
TRBV5-4	TRBJ2-2	-	-	CASSSSNTGELFF	TGTGCCAGCAGCTCGTCGAACACCGGGGAGCTGTTTTTT
TRBV4-1	TRBJ2-3	TRBD2	-	CASSQDWRGAGDTQYF	TGCGCCAGCAGCCAAGACTGGCGGGGGGCAGGGGATACGCAGTATTTT
TRBV7-2	TRBJ2-7	TRBD1	-	CASSRAGTGAYEQYF	TGTGCCAGCAGCCGGGCGGGGACAGGGGCCTACGAGCAGTACTTC
TRBV4-1	TRBJ2-1	-	few	CASSQHRLQGYNEQFF	TGCGCCAGCAGCCAACATAGATTACAGGGATACAATGAGCAGTTCTTC
TRBV19	TRBJ1-2	TRBD1	-	CASSPRQGERGYTF	TGTGCCAGTAGTCCCCGACAGGGGGAAAGGGGCTACACCTTC
TRBV5-1	TRBJ1-1	-	-	CASSSNLRTRNTEAFF	TGCGCCAGCAGCTCAAACCTCAGGACCCGGAACACTGAAGCTTTCTTT